This passage covers 32 T cell receptor beta chains from one sample sequenced in a study of blood T cell repertoires in COVID-19. Method: immunoSEQ multiplex PCR; TCRdb's copy keeps in-frame clones and lacks some. The sample records some 50,000 clones, 80% to 90% being singletons. Sequenced sample: peripheral blood. The receptors stem from a man aged 50 to 60 with acute or convalescent COVID-19.

A single count supports this clone. The chain joins TRBV9 to TRBJ1-1, with 11 nucleotides matching TRBD1. Germline V gene lookup returns CDR1 SGDLS and CDR2 YYNGEE. The CDR3 is 16 amino acids. Trimming took 3 bases from V and 4 from J; bases not matched to a gene: 8. Here the CDR3 reads CASSAIGQGAGTEAFF. In nucleotides, the CDR3 is TGTGCCAGCAGCGCGATAGGACAGGGGGCGGGCACTGAAGCTTTCTTT.

The chain couples TRBV10-1 to TRBJ2-7; TRBD1 matches at 7 bases. V was clipped by 3 bases and J by 2 bases; unmatched bases: 7. Germline lookup yields CDR1 WNHNN and CDR2 SYGVQD (reference sequence). The CDR3 extends over 15 amino acids. CDR3 protein: CASSELGTETYEQYF. The CDR3, as DNA: TGCGCCAGCAGTGAACTCGGGACAGAGACCTACGAGCAGTACTTC.

Here the CDR3 reads CASSIGGTGGKIQYF. The CDR3 bases are TGTGCCAGTAGTATAGGGGGGACAGGGGGAAAGATTCAGTACTTC. The chain carries TRBV19 and TRBJ2-4; 11 positions agree with TRBD1. The CDR3 spans 15 residues. The germline CDR1 and CDR2 sequences are LNHDA and SQIVND (reference sequence). V lost 1 base to trimming and J lost 10 bases; unmatched junction nucleotides: 6.

The DNA of the CDR3 is TGTGCCAGTCGATGGGGGGGTCAGCCCCAGCATTTT. It codes for CASRWGGQPQHF. The genes are TRBV19 and TRBJ1-5, with D possibly TRBD1 on 5 matching bases. Germline loops: CDR1 LNHDA, CDR2 SQIVND (reference sequence). The CDR3 consists of 12 residues. V lost 8 bases, J lost 6 bases, and 11 bases lay in between.

V usage is TRBV4-2 and J usage is TRBJ2-1; 14 bases line up with TRBD2. After removal of 0 bases from V and 8 bases from J, the junction contained 3 bases not matched to a gene. CDR3 length equals 16 residues. From germline, CDR1 is LGHNA and CDR2 YNFKEQ. The CDR3 loop reads CASSQDGTSGSDEQFF. The CDR3 coding sequence is TGTGCCAGCAGCCAAGACGGGACTAGCGGGAGCGATGAGCAGTTCTTC.

V usage is TRBV5-1 and J usage is TRBJ2-7; a possible D gene is TRBD1 (5 bases). V lost 4 bases, J lost 6 bases, and 14 bases lay in between. CDR3 size: 13 residues. Germline V gene sequence: CDR1 SGHRS, CDR2 YFSETQ. The CDR3 region has the DNA TGCGCCAGCAGCAATTGGGCAGGGCTCGAGCAGTACTTC. Translation: CASSNWAGLEQYF.

The chain couples TRBV7-6 to TRBJ2-1; perhaps TRBD2 as D (5 bases). V dropped 1 base and J dropped 8 bases, with 12 bases sitting between them. Germline CDR1 reads SGHVS; CDR2 reads FNYEAQ. The CDR3 has 14 residues. The CDR3 region is CASSLGGFGDEQFF. In DNA, the CDR3 is TGTGCCAGCAGCTTAGGAGGGTTTGGTGATGAGCAGTTCTTC.

The genes are TRBV10-3 and TRBJ1-2; 9 bases are shared with TRBD1. Germline trimming cut 6 bases from V and 4 bases from J; bases unmatched to any gene: 9. The CDR3 runs to 15 residues. Germline V gene sequence: CDR1 ENHRY, CDR2 SYGVKD. CDR3 protein: CAIRATGGFGYGYTF. For the CDR3, the DNA is TGTGCCATCAGGGCGACAGGGGGGTTTGGCTATGGCTACACCTTC.

V is TRBV2 and J is TRBJ2-3, with TRBD2 as a possible D gene (5 bases). The CDR3 sequence is 14 residues long. The V gene's germline CDR1 is SNHLY and CDR2 FYNNEI. V was clipped by 6 bases and J by 0 bases, with 10 bases between them. The CDR3 here is CASRGGYSTDTQYF. The CDR3 nucleotides read TGTGCCAGCAGGGGCGGGTATAGCACAGATACGCAGTATTTT.

V is TRBV7-9 and J is TRBJ1-6; maybe TRBD1 (5 bases). CDR3 length: 16 amino acids. Germline values: CDR1 SEHNR, CDR2 FQNEAQ (reference sequence). V lost 3 bases and J 0 bases, leaving 9 bases between the germline ends. The DNA for the CDR3 is TGTGCCAGCAGCTTCACAGGTAGCTCCTATAATTCACCCCTCCACTTT. It yields the protein CASSFTGSSYNSPLHF.

V and J are TRBV10-2 and TRBJ1-1; no firm D call. CDR3 size: 13 residues. In germline, CDR1 is WSHSY, CDR2 SAAADI. The V end was cut by 7 bases, the J end by 0 bases, with 9 bases between. CDR3 sequence (DNA): TGCGCCAGCAAGCAACGATTGAACACTGAAGCTTTCTTT. Protein: CASKQRLNTEAFF.

The chain recombines TRBV2 with TRBJ2-3; D possibly corresponds to TRBD1 (6 bases). This CDR3 has 14 residues. Germline CDR1 reads SNHLY; CDR2 reads FYNNEI. Trimming removed 10 bases from V and 0 bases from J, with 14 bases in between. The CDR3 protein is CANKPGVSTDTQYF. The CDR3 nucleotides read TGTGCCAACAAGCCAGGGGTGAGCACAGATACGCAGTATTTT.

The V and J genes are TRBV5-6 and TRBJ1-2; a possible D gene is TRBD1 (5 bases). V shed 7 bases and J shed 4 bases, with 17 bases lying between them. Germline lookup yields CDR1 SGHDT and CDR2 YYEEEE. The CDR3 sequence is 14 residues long. CDR3 protein: CASLPLQAPYGYTF. CDR3 sequence (DNA): TGTGCCAGCCTACCCCTACAGGCACCCTATGGCTACACCTTC.

The chain uses TRBV21-1 and TRBJ1-4; the tabulated D call, TRBD1, remains unverified against the DNA. TRBV21-1 constitutes a pseudogene. The CDR3 spans 17 residues. In DNA form, the CDR3 reads TGTGCCAGCAGCAAAGCTACCCAGATCACATTTAATGAAAAACTGTTTTTT. It translates to CASSKATQITFNEKLFF.

This sequence joins TRBV13 and TRBJ1-4; no clear D. CDR1 is PRHDT and CDR2 is FYEKMQ in the germline V gene (reference sequence). The CDR3 contains 13 residues. Deletions cut 1 base from V and 3 bases from J, with 3 bases between. Here the CDR3 DNA reads TGTGCCAGCAGCTTAGCCGCTAATGAAAAACTGTTTTTT. It encodes CASSLAANEKLFF.

The CDR3 coding sequence is TGTGCCATCAGTGAAGACGGGGACAGGAGCTCCTACGAGCAGTACTTC. Translation gives CAISEDGDRSSYEQYF. V is TRBV10-3 and J is TRBJ2-7; 8 bases agree with TRBD1. Losses at the gene ends were 3 bases for V and 0 bases for J; bases not matched to a gene: 7. The CDR3 totals 16 residues. Germline loops: CDR1 ENHRY, CDR2 SYGVKD.

The sample holds a few counts of this clone. The CDR3 DNA reads TGTGCTAGTGGTTTCCGGGAGGGAAACACCATATATTTT. As protein: CASGFREGNTIYF. The rearrangement links TRBV12-5 to TRBJ1-3; D call uncertain. The V gene lost 3 bases and the J gene lost 4 bases, with 7 bases spanning the gap. This CDR3 is 13 amino acids long. Germline CDR1 is LGHNT and CDR2 is FRNRAP. The variable domain in full, completed from reference TRBV12-5 and TRBJ1-3, reads DARVTQTPRHKVTEMGQEVTMRCQPILGHNTVFWYRQTMMQGLELLAYFRNRAPLDDSGMPKDRFSAEMPDATLATLKIQPSEPRDSAVYFCASGFREGNTIYFGEGSWLTVV.

The chain employs TRBV27 and TRBJ1-2; 8 nucleotides match TRBD1. The CDR3 consists of 15 residues. CDR1 is MNHEY and CDR2 is SMNVEV in the germline V gene (reference sequence). Trimming took 8 bases from V and 4 from J; bases not matched to a gene: 12. CDR3 nucleotide sequence: TGTGCCAGCCGGTCCGGACAGGGAACGGTCTATGGCTACACCTTC. Its protein product is CASRSGQGTVYGYTF.

This clone was seen more than once but under ten times. The chain carries TRBV30 and TRBJ1-5, with a tentative D call TRBD1 (6 bases). In germline, CDR1 is GTSNPN, CDR2 SVGIG (reference sequence). The CDR3 loop spans 13 amino acids. V lost 3 bases, J lost 3 bases, and 9 bases lay in between. DNA of the CDR3: TGTGCCTGGAGCTGGACAGTCAATCAGCCCCAGCATTTT. It codes for CAWSWTVNQPQHF.

This clone was detected once. The chain is built from TRBV7-9 and TRBJ2-2, with D uncertain. Germline V lookup: CDR1 SEHNR, CDR2 FQNEAQ (reference sequence). The CDR3 spans 14 residues. V was trimmed by 2 bases and J by 1 base, leaving 5 bases between them. The chain's CDR3 is CASSLRGNTGELFF. The CDR3 DNA sequence: TGTGCCAGCAGCTTACGAGGGAACACCGGGGAGCTGTTTTTT.

CDR3 DNA: TGTGCCTGGAGTGTAGCGGGGGCCTACGAGCAGTACTTC. Protein sequence: CAWSVAGAYEQYF. V gene TRBV30 combines with J gene TRBJ2-7, with 8 bases that match TRBD2. The CDR3 is 13 residues long. V shed 0 bases, J shed 2 bases, and the junction held 0 bases outside the gene matches. CDR1 is GTSNPN, CDR2 SVGIG, per germline (reference sequence).

The chain is built from TRBV18 and TRBJ1-6; 7 bases fit TRBD1. The CDR3 has 13 amino acids. V dropped 7 bases and J dropped 7; count of bases not matched to a gene: 4. CDR1 is KGHSH, CDR2 LQKENI, per germline. Here the CDR3 reads CASCRDRNSPLHF. The CDR3 region has the DNA TGTGCCAGCTGCCGGGACAGAAATTCACCCCTCCACTTT.

This chain connects TRBV28 to TRBJ1-6; 9 positions agree with TRBD1. The trim removed 4 bases at V and 6 bases at J, leaving 4 bases unmatched. Germline loops: CDR1 MDHEN, CDR2 SYDVKM. The CDR3 totals 15 residues. Here the CDR3 DNA reads TGTGCCAGCAGTTCAAACAGGGGGCTTAATTCACCCCTCCACTTT. Protein: CASSSNRGLNSPLHF.

This chain uses TRBV12-3 or TRBV12-4 with TRBJ2-7, with D maybe TRBD2 (5 bases). CDR3 length: 12 amino acids. Trimming pared 4 bases from V and 9 bases from J, leaving 13 bases between. The CDR3 sequence: CASSSLQRRQYF. DNA of the CDR3: TGTGCCAGCAGTTCACTCCAGCGGAGGCAGTACTTC.

CDR3 sequence reads: CASWGGRYNEQFF. DNA for the CDR3: TGCGCCAGCTGGGGGGGGCGGTACAATGAGCAGTTCTTC. V gene TRBV10-2 combines with J gene TRBJ2-1, with a possible D match to TRBD2 (7 bases). Trimming took 8 bases from V and 4 from J, leaving 12 bases between them. The CDR3 spans 13 residues. The V gene's germline CDR1 is WSHSY and CDR2 SAAADI.

The chain couples TRBV28 to TRBJ1-3; the match to TRBD1 covers 7 bases. V was clipped by 2 bases and J by 0 bases; unmatched bases: 13. This CDR3 contains 19 residues. Germline lookup yields CDR1 MDHEN and CDR2 SYDVKM. CDR3 bases: TGTGCCAGCAGTTTAGTGGGACAGTTATCCTCGAGCTCTGGAAACACCATATATTTT. The encoded protein is CASSLVGQLSSSSGNTIYF.

This sequence joins TRBV5-1 and TRBJ2-1, with D possibly being TRBD1 (6 bases). The germline V gene encodes CDR1 SGHRS and CDR2 YFSETQ. The CDR3 is 15 amino acids. The V end was cut by 0 bases, the J end by 9 bases, with 16 bases between. The CDR3 protein is CASSLGDMPMGEQFF. For the CDR3, the DNA is TGCGCCAGCAGCTTGGGGGACATGCCTATGGGTGAGCAGTTCTTC.

In this sample, this clone turned up a few times. The chain is built from TRBV20-1 and TRBJ1-1; no clear D. Looked up from germline, CDR1 is DFQATT and CDR2 is SNEGSKA (reference sequence). Trimming pared 0 bases from V and 12 bases from J, leaving 11 bases between. This CDR3 region has 11 residues. Here the CDR3 reads CSARDPPETFF. CDR3 nucleotides: TGCAGTGCTAGAGATCCACCCGAGACTTTCTTT.

The chain is built from TRBV7-3 and TRBJ2-5, with a tentative D call TRBD1 (5 bases). Trimming removed 3 bases at V and 4 bases at J, with 9 bases between. The length of the CDR3 is 13 residues. Looked up from germline, CDR1 is SGHTA and CDR2 is FQGTGA. DNA of the CDR3: TGTGCCAGCAGCTTTGTTACAGGAGAGACCCAGTACTTC. Translation gives CASSFVTGETQYF.

This chain connects TRBV24-1 to TRBJ1-1; 10 bases agree with TRBD1. The CDR3 has 14 residues. Unmatched junction bases numbered 8, after V lost 5 bases and J lost 9 bases. Germline V CDR1 and CDR2: KGHDR, SFDVKD. The CDR3 DNA reads TGTGCCACCAGTGGGGGAGACAGGGGGCGCAAAGCTTTCTTT. This encodes CATSGGDRGRKAFF.

This clone was recorded a few times. The chain has TRBV6-2 or TRBV6-3 and TRBJ1-2, with TRBD1 identical over 7 bases. Germline V gene data show CDR1 as MNHEY and CDR2 as SVGEGT. Trimming removed 6 bases from V and 8 bases from J; junction bases left unmatched: 9. The CDR3 length is 13 residues. In DNA, the CDR3 is TGTGCCAGCAGCCCGCGACAGGGAGCCGGCTACACCTTC. Translation: CASSPRQGAGYTF.

The chain employs TRBV2 and TRBJ1-1, with D unclear. Trimming left V 4 bases short and J 1 base short, with 10 bases between. CDR1 is SNHLY and CDR2 is FYNNEI in the germline V gene. The CDR3 runs 14 residues. DNA of the CDR3: TGTGCCAGCAGTGTTTTCCGAGAGAACACTGAAGCTTTCTTT. This codes for CASSVFRENTEAFF.